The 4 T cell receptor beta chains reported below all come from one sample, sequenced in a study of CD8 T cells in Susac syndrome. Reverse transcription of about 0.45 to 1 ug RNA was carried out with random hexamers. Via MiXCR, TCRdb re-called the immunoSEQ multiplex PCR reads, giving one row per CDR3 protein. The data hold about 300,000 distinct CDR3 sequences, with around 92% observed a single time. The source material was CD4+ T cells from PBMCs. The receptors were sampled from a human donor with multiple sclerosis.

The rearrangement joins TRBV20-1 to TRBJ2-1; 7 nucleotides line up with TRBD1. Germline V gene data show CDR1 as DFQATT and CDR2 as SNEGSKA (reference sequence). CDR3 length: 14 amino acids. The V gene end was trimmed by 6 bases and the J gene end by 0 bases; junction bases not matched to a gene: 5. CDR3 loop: CSAEDRSSYNEQFF. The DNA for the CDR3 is TGCAGTGCGGAGGACAGGAGCTCCTACAATGAGCAGTTCTTC.

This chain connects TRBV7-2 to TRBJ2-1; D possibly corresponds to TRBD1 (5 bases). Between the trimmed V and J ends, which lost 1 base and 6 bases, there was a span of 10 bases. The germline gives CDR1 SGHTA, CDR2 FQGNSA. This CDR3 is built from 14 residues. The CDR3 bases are TGTGCCAGCAGCTTAGAGCCAGGGATCAATGAGCAGTTCTTC. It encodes CASSLEPGINEQFF.

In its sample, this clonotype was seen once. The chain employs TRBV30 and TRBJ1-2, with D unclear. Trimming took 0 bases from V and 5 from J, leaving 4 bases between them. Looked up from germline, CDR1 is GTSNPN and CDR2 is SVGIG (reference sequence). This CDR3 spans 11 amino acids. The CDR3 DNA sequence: TGTGCCTGGAGTGTAATGTATGGCTACACCTTC. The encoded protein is CAWSVMYGYTF. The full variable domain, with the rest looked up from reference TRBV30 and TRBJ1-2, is SQTIHQWPATLVQPVGSPLSLECTVEGTSNPNLYWYRQAAGRGLQLLFYSVGIGQISSEVPQNLSASRPQDRQFILSSKKLLLSDSGFYLCAWSVMYGYTFGSGTRLTVV.

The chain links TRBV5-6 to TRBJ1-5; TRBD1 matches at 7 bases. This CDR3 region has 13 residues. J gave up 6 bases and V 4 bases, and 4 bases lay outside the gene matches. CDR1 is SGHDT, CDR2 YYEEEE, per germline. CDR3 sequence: CASSLQGFQPQHF. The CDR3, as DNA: TGTGCCAGCAGCCTACAGGGGTTTCAGCCCCAGCATTTT.